What follows are 11 T cell receptor beta chains derived from one specimen sequenced in a study of PD-1 blockade in classical Hodgkin lymphoma. Brentuximab vedotin exposure varied, and every patient relapsed after autologous stem cell transplantation. This table comes from immunoSEQ multiplex PCR, and its TCRdb copy is limited to in-frame clones, with some not included. The sample has about 97,000 clones, around four fifths seen once. Sample: peripheral blood mononuclear cells (PBMCs), taken at baseline. Source of these receptors: a human donor with classical Hodgkin lymphoma.

V and J are TRBV28 and TRBJ1-5; D ambiguous. The CDR3 is 13 residues long. Per the germline V gene, CDR1 is MDHEN and CDR2 is SYDVKM. The V gene lost 6 bases and the J gene lost 6 bases, with 12 bases spanning the gap. CDR3 sequence (DNA): TGTGCCAGCAGGGTCCGGGAGGCTCAGCCCCAGCATTTT. Translated: CASRVREAQPQHF.

In the case of this clone: Germline and junction disagree at one end, which may indicate a read error. The V call is TRBV18, the J call TRBJ2-3, with D hard to call. The CDR3 is made up of 13 amino acids. The V gene's germline CDR1 is KGHSH and CDR2 LQKENI. This chain's CDR3 is CASSPQGTDTQYF. Here the CDR3 DNA reads TGTGCCAGCTCCCCACAAGGCACAGATACGCAGTATTTT.

This clone was seen at least ten times. This chain connects TRBV7-3 to TRBJ2-1; D remains unclear. Trimming took off 5 bases at V and 6 bases at J, with 14 bases between the two ends. Germline CDR1 SGHTA, CDR2 FQGTGA. This CDR3 is built from 14 residues. The DNA of the CDR3 is TGTGCCAGCAGCCCGGGCTACTACTCCAATGAGCAGTTCTTC. Residues: CASSPGYYSNEQFF.

V is TRBV18 and J is TRBJ2-1; 9 bases line up with TRBD2. J lost 8 bases, V lost 6 bases, and 8 bases had no gene match. Germline CDR1 reads KGHSH; CDR2 reads LQKENI. This CDR3 has 14 amino acids. Here the CDR3 reads CASSPLAGEDEQFF. The CDR3 bases are TGTGCCAGCTCGCCCTTAGCGGGAGAGGATGAGCAGTTCTTC. The variable domain in full, completed from reference TRBV18 and TRBJ2-1, reads NAGVMQNPRHLVRRRGQEARLRCSPMKGHSHVYWYRQLPEEGLKFMVYLQKENIIDESGMPKERFSAEFPKEGPSILRIQQVVRGDSAAYFCASSPLAGEDEQFFGPGTRLTVL.

The chain couples TRBV6-5 to TRBJ2-1; D uncertain. Trimming cost V 6 bases and J 4 bases, with 10 bases left between them. Germline assignment: CDR1 MNHEY and CDR2 SVGAGI. There are 13 residues in the CDR3. Here the CDR3 reads CASRTNLYNEQFF. The CDR3 DNA is TGTGCCAGCAGGACCAACCTGTACAATGAGCAGTTCTTC.

The V call is TRBV19, the J call TRBJ1-1; unclear D gene. V dropped 3 bases and J dropped 1 base, with 12 bases sitting between them. The CDR3 is made up of 15 amino acids. Germline-derived CDR1 and CDR2 are LNHDA and SQIVND (reference sequence). In DNA form, the CDR3 reads TGTGCCAGTAGTATCTTACCTTGGGCGAACACTGAAGCTTTCTTT. Translating gives CASSILPWANTEAFF.

This clone was found once. V gene TRBV30 combines with J gene TRBJ1-5; 9 bases map to TRBD1. V was clipped by 7 bases and J by 7 bases; unmatched bases: 8. Germline lookup yields CDR1 GTSNPN and CDR2 SVGIG (reference sequence). This CDR3 spans 13 amino acids. CDR3 region: CALQGAPGQPQHF. The CDR3 coding sequence is TGTGCCTTACAGGGGGCGCCAGGGCAGCCCCAGCATTTT.

The chain carries TRBV5-4 and TRBJ1-2; D is ambiguous. Germline V gene data show CDR1 as SGHNT and CDR2 as YYREEE (reference sequence). This CDR3 has 15 amino acids. With 0 bases removed from V and 8 bases from J, the gap between germline ends came to 17 bases. The CDR3 sequence: CASSLVLGQAGGYTF. The CDR3 DNA reads as TGTGCCAGCAGCTTGGTTTTAGGGCAGGCCGGAGGCTACACCTTC.

This clone appeared a few times. The chain carries TRBV9 and TRBJ1-1, with TRBD1 matching 10 bases. CDR1 SGDLS and CDR2 YYNGEE come from the germline V gene. After removal of 4 bases from V and 9 bases from J, the junction contained 9 bases not matched to a gene. CDR3 size: 14 residues. CDR3 sequence (DNA): TGTGCCAGCAGCCCTACGGACAGGGGGGTTCAAGCTTTCTTT. This gives the protein CASSPTDRGVQAFF.

CDR3 sequence reads: CASSYSVGGKNIQYF. The CDR3 DNA sequence: TGTGCCAGCAGTTACTCGGTGGGAGGCAAAAACATTCAGTACTTC. This chain uses TRBV6-5 with TRBJ2-4; possibly TRBD2 for D (6 bases). The CDR3 totals 15 residues. The germline gives CDR1 MNHEY, CDR2 SVGAGI. Trimming cost V 0 bases and J 3 bases, with 9 bases left between them.

V and J are TRBV28 and TRBJ1-2; a weak D match, TRBD1 (5 bases). Looked up from germline, CDR1 is MDHEN and CDR2 is SYDVKM. V was clipped by 2 bases and J by 5 bases, with 9 bases between them. This CDR3 region has 13 residues. The DNA of the CDR3 is TGTGCCAGCAGTTTACCCGGGGGGTATGGCTACACCTTC. Translating it yields CASSLPGGYGYTF.